What follows are 7 T cell receptor beta chains derived from one specimen sequenced in a study of a mutant IDH1 vaccine in newly diagnosed glioma. Antigens for these TCRs are unknown. Time point: week 35, safety follow-up. Each dose of the vaccine consisted of 300 ug of mutant IDH1 20-mer peptide, with topical imiquimod. Using immunoSEQ multiplex PCR, the repertoire was profiled, and TCRdb retains in-frame clones only, with some absent. The sample records tens of thousands of clones, 74% being singletons. The input for sequencing was PBMCs, taken from a glioma patient whose treatment included an IDH1 peptide vaccine. The receptors shown here come from a man aged 50-59 years with glioma.

The chain joins TRBV10-1 to TRBJ1-6; D gene ambiguous. Trimming cost V 2 bases and J 12 bases, with 8 bases left between them. This CDR3 has 12 amino acids. Germline CDR1 and CDR2: WNHNN and SYGVQD (reference sequence). CDR3 loop: CASSEPPLPLHF. The CDR3, as DNA: TGCGCCAGCAGTGAGCCCCCCTTACCCCTCCACTTT.

This sequence joins TRBV18 and TRBJ1-1, with D hard to call. CDR1 is KGHSH and CDR2 is LQKENI in the germline V gene. The CDR3 is made up of 14 amino acids. Trimming took off 3 bases at V and 0 bases at J, with 8 bases between the two ends. CDR3 bases: TGTGCCAGCTCACCGGAACAGCTGAACACTGAAGCTTTCTTT. Translated: CASSPEQLNTEAFF.

The V gene is TRBV27, the J gene TRBJ1-5; D possibly corresponds to TRBD1 (5 bases). This CDR3 has 13 amino acids. V lost 8 bases to trimming and J lost 7 bases, with 15 bases between them. Germline CDR1 MNHEY, CDR2 SMNVEV (reference sequence). The CDR3: CASGRQGGQPQHF. The CDR3 nucleotides are TGTGCCAGCGGTCGGCAGGGTGGACAGCCCCAGCATTTT.

This sequence joins TRBV4-2 and TRBJ1-1, with 10 bases lining up with TRBD1. The V segment lost 0 bases and the J segment 4 bases; nucleotides outside the gene matches: 2. Germline-derived CDR1 and CDR2 are LGHNA and YNFKEQ. This CDR3 is built from 15 residues. The CDR3 DNA follows: TGTGCCAGCAGCCAAGAGACAGGGGGCGTCACTGAAGCTTTCTTT. This sequence encodes CASSQETGGVTEAFF.

The rearrangement uses TRBV29-1 and TRBJ2-1; D is tentatively TRBD1 or TRBD2 (5 bases each). In germline, CDR1 is SQVTM, CDR2 ANQGSEA. This CDR3 comprises 11 residues. The V end lost 7 bases, the J end lost 8 bases, and 12 bases lay between the germline ends. DNA for the CDR3: TGCAGCGCTGGTGGGGGATATGAGCAGTTCTTC. This codes for CSAGGGYEQFF.

The genes are TRBV5-1 and TRBJ2-3; weak D call: TRBD2 (5 bases). Trimming pared 0 bases from V and 5 bases from J, leaving 10 bases between. This CDR3 has 14 residues. The germline V gene encodes CDR1 SGHRS and CDR2 YFSETQ. In DNA form, the CDR3 reads TGCGCCAGCAGCTTGGAAGCAGCGGAAGATACGCAGTATTTT. Residues: CASSLEAAEDTQYF.

The chain employs TRBV6-1 and TRBJ1-6, with TRBD1 as a possible D gene (5 bases). Trimming removed 2 bases at V and 5 bases at J, with 19 bases between. This CDR3 region has 18 residues. Per germline, CDR1 MNHNS and CDR2 SASEGT. CDR3 sequence (DNA): TGTGCCAGCAGTGAAAGCAGGGTAGCACAGTTCGATAATTCACCCCTCCACTTT. As protein: CASSESRVAQFDNSPLHF.